Sequencing of this T cell receptor beta chain was carried out in a study of shared clonotypes between healthy human individuals. Study-level results: With four donors compared, approximately 5.5% of naive CD4 clonotypes were shared. Tissue TCR repertoires likely differ from these blood-only repertoires. Naive subsets usually exceeded memory subsets in estimated richness.

As to this clone: Its antigen is still unknown.

Genomic DNA of every subset was divided equally among multiple immunoSEQ plates. Method: immunoSEQ multiplex PCR; TCRdb's copy keeps in-frame clones and lacks some. The sample lists under 550,000 clones, 90% to 97% occurring once. The receptor was isolated from a woman aged 25 to 39 in good health. The sequencing input was naive CD4+ T cells sorted from blood. Subset given: CD45RA+ positively selected.

The CDR3 bases are TGCGCCAGCAGCTTGGTATCGCAGGTCAGCTCCTACAATGAGCAGTTCTTC. Translating gives CASSLVSQVSSYNEQFF. This sequence joins TRBV5-1 and TRBJ2-1; D gene ambiguous. V lost 0 bases and J 0 bases, leaving 13 bases between the germline ends. Germline CDR1 and CDR2: SGHRS and YFSETQ. The CDR3 runs 17 residues.